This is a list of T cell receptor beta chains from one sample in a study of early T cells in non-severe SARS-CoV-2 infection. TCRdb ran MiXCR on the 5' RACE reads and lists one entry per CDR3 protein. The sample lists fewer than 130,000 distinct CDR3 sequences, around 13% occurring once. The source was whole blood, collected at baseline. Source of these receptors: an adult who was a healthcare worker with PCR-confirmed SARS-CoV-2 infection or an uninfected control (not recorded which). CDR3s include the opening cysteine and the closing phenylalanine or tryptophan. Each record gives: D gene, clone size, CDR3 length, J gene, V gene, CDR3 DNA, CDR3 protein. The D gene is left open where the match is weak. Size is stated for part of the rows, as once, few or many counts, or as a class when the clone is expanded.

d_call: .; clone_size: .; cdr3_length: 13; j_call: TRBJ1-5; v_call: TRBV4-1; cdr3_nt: TGCGCCAGCAGCCCGGGATCAGATCAGCCCCAGCATTTT; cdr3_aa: CASSPGSDQPQHF
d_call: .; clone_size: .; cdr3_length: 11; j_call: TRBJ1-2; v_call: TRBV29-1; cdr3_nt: TGCAGCGCCTGGGACCCTCCTGGCTACACCTTC; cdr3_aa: CSAWDPPGYTF
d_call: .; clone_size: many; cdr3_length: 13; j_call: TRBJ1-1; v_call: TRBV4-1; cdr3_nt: TGCGCCAGCAGTAGCCCCCTGAACACTGAAGCTTTCTTT; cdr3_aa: CASSSPLNTEAFF
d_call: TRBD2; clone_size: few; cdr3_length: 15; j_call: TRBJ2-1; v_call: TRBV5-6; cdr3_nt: TGTGCCAGCAGAGCACTAGCGGGAGCGATCAATGAGCAGTTCTTC; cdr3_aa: CASRALAGAINEQFF
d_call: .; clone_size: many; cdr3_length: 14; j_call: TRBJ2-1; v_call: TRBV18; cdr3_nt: TGTGCCAGCTCACCACCGGTTCTAGTCTATGAGCAGTTCTTC; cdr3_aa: CASSPPVLVYEQFF
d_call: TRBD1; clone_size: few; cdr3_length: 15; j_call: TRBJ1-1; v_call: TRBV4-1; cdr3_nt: TGCGCCAGCAGCCCACTGACAGGGTTGAACACTGAAGCTTTCTTT; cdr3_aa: CASSPLTGLNTEAFF
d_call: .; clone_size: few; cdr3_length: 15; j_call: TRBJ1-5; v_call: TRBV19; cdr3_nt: TGTGCCAGTAGCCCGGGAGCTCCGGGGGATCAGCCCCAGCATTTT; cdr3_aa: CASSPGAPGDQPQHF
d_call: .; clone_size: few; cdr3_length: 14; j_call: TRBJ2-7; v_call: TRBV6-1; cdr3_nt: TGTGCCAGCAGTGAAGAAGGGGGAGGTTACGAGCAGTACTTC; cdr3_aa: CASSEEGGGYEQYF
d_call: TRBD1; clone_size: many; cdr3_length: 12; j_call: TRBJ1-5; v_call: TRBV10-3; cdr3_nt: TGTGCCACCGGACAGGGCAATCAGCCCCAGCATTTT; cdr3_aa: CATGQGNQPQHF
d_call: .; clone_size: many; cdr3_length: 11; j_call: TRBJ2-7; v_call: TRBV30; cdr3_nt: TGTGCCTGGAGCGCCTTCTACGAGCAGTACTTC; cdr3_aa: CAWSAFYEQYF
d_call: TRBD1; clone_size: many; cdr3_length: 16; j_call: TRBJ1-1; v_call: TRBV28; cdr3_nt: TGTGCCAGCAGTTTATTCGGGACAGCCCAAAACACTGAAGCTTTCTTT; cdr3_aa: CASSLFGTAQNTEAFF
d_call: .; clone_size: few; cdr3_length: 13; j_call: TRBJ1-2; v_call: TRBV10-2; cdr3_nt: TGCGCCAGCAGTGGGACCCCGAGGGATGGCTACACCTTC; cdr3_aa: CASSGTPRDGYTF
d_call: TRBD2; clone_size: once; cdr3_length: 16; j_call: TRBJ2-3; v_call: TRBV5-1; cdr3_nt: TGCGCCAGCAGCATTGGGGGACTACCGGGTACAGATACGCAGTATTTT; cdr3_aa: CASSIGGLPGTDTQYF
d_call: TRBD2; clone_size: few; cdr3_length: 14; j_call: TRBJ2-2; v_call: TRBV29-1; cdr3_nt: TGCAGCGCGGCCAGCGGGAGCGGGACCGGGGAGCTGTTTTTT; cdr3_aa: CSAASGSGTGELFF
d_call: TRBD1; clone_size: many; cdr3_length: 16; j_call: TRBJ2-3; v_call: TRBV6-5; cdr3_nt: TGTGCCAGCAGCCAGACCAGGGGGCATGGCACAGATACGCAGTATTTT; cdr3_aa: CASSQTRGHGTDTQYF
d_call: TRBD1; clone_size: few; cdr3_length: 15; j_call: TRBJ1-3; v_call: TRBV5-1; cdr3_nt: TGCGCCAGCAGCCCGGGACAGAACTCTGGAAACACCATATATTTT; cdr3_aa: CASSPGQNSGNTIYF
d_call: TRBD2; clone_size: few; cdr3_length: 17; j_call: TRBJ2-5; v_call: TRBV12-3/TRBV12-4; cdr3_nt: TGTGCCAGCAGTACCCCCCCTGGAGTAGCGGGGGGGGAGACCCAGTACTTC; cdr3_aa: CASSTPPGVAGGETQYF
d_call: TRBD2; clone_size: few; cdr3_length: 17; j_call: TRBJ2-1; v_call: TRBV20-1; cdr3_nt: TGCAGTGCTAGATCTAGCGGGAGGAGGCTCTCCTACAATGAGCAGTTCTTC; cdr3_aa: CSARSSGRRLSYNEQFF
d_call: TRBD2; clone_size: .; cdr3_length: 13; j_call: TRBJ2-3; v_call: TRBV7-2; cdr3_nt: TGTGCCAGCAGCAGCACTAGCGGAGATACGCAGTATTTT; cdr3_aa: CASSSTSGDTQYF
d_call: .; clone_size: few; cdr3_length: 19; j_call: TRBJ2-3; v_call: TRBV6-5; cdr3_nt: TGTGCCAGCAGTTACTCGATGTTGATAGGGCTACCAAGCACAGATACGCAGTATTTT; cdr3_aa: CASSYSMLIGLPSTDTQYF
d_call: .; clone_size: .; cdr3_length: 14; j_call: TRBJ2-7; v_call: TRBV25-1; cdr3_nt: TGTGCCAGCAGTGAATATACAGATCCCTACGAGCAGTACTTC; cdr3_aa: CASSEYTDPYEQYF
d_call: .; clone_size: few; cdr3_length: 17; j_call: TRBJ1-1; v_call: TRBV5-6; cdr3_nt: TGTGCCAGCAGCTTGATCGGCAGGGGAGGTCTTGGGTCGGAGGCTTTCTTT; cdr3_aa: CASSLIGRGGLGSEAFF
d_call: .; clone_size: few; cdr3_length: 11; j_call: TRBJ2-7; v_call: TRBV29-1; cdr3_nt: TGCAGCGTTCTTTTTTCCGACGAGCAGTACTTC; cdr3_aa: CSVLFSDEQYF
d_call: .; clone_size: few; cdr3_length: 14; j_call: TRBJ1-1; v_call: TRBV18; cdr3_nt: TGTGCCAGCTCACCAACGCCTGGGACCACTGAAGCTTTCTTT; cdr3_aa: CASSPTPGTTEAFF
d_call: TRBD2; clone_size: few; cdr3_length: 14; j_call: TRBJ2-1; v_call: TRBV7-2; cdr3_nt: TGTGCCAGCAGCTTGGCTAGCGGGACGGGAGAGCAGTTCTTC; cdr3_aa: CASSLASGTGEQFF
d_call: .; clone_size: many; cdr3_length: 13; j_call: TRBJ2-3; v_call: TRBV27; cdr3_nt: TGTGCCAGCAGTTTAACTCACACAGATACGCAGTATTTT; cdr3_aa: CASSLTHTDTQYF
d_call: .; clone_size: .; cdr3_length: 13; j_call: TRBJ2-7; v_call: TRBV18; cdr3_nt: TGTGCCAGCTCACCAAGGACAGCTTACGAGCAGTACTTC; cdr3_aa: CASSPRTAYEQYF
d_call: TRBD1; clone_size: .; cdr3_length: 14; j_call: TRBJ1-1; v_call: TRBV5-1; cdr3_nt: TGCGCCAGCAGCATGACAGGGGAAAACACTGAAGCTTTCTTT; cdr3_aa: CASSMTGENTEAFF
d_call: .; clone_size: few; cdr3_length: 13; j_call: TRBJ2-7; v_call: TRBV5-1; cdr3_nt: TGCGCCAGCACCACTCAGGGGGGGTACGAGCAGTACTTC; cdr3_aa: CASTTQGGYEQYF
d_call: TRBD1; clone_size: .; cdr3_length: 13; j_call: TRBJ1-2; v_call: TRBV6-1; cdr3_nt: TGTGCCAGCAGTGTCGGGACAGGGAACGGCTACACCTTC; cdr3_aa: CASSVGTGNGYTF
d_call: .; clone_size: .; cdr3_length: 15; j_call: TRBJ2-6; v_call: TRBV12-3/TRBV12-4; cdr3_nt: TGTGCCAGCAGTTTACGGGGCTCTGGGGCCAACGTCCTGACTTTC; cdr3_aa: CASSLRGSGANVLTF
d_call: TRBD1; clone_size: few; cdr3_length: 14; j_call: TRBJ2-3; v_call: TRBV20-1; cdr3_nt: TGCAGTGCCATACAGGGGCTCTACACAGATACGCAGTATTTT; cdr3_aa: CSAIQGLYTDTQYF
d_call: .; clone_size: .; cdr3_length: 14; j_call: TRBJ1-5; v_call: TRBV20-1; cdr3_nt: TGCAGTGCTAGTTCCGACAGGAGCAATCAGCCCCAGCATTTT; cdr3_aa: CSASSDRSNQPQHF
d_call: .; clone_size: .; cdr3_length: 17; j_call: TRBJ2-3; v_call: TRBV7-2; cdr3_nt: TGTGCCAGCAGCTTAGATTCGCCAACTAGTGGTGGAGATACGCAGTATTTT; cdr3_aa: CASSLDSPTSGGDTQYF
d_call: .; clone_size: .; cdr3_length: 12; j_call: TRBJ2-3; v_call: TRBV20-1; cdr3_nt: TGCAGTGCTGTGAATCGGGGGGATACGCAGTATTTT; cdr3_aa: CSAVNRGDTQYF
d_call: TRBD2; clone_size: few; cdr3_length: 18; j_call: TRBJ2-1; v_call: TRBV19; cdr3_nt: TGTGCCAGTAGTCCTAACCGGGGAGCGGGGGGTCGGTACAATGAGCAGTTCTTC; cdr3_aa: CASSPNRGAGGRYNEQFF
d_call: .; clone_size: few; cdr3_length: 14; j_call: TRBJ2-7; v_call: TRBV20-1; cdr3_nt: TGCAGTGCTAGAGATGAGCGGTACTTCTACGAGCAGTACTTC; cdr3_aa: CSARDERYFYEQYF
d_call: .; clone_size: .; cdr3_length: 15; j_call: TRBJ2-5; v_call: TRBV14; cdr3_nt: TGTGCCAGCAGCCAAGAACGAGAACGGTATAGATCCCAGTACTTC; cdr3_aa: CASSQERERYRSQYF
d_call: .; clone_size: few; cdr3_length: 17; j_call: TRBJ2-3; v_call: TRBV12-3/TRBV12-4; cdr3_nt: TGTGCCAGCAGTCCAAACCCCGGGGCCAGCGGCACAGATACGCAGTATTTT; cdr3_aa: CASSPNPGASGTDTQYF